This is a list of T cell receptor beta chains from one sample in a study of CXCR3-negative and CXCR3-positive naive CD8 T cells. TCRdb reprocessed the 5' RACE reads and keeps a single row for each CDR3 protein, giving no DNA. The data show about 130,000 distinct CDR3 sequences, and the top ten clones hold approximately 0.3%. Input material: naive CXCR3- CD8+ T cells from blood. The origin of the receptors is a human donor in good health. Some clones in this sample may be carry-over from other donors' samples. The CDR3 runs from the conserved cysteine through the conserved F or W. Each record gives: J gene, V gene, CDR3 protein.

J: TRBJ2-1
V: TRBV6-5
CDR3: CASSTPNEQFF

J: TRBJ2-1
V: TRBV29-1
CDR3: CSVGDRGFLFSYNEQFF

J: TRBJ2-7
V: TRBV27
CDR3: CASSLSKRAGGVEQYF

J: TRBJ1-1
V: TRBV12-3/TRBV12-4
CDR3: CASTRSNTEAFF

J: TRBJ2-3
V: TRBV6-2/TRBV6-3
CDR3: CASSYSGLQVGDTQYF

J: TRBJ2-7
V: TRBV10-3
CDR3: CAISDNYEQYF

J: TRBJ2-4
V: TRBV28
CDR3: CASSPGGGEGDIQYF

J: TRBJ2-7
V: TRBV4-1
CDR3: CASSQINQGAYEQYF

J: TRBJ2-5
V: TRBV9
CDR3: CASSVGDYPRAQYF

J: TRBJ2-7
V: TRBV29-1
CDR3: CSVEGPSSYEQYF

J: TRBJ2-7
V: TRBV29-1
CDR3: CSVEDGTGNEQYF

J: TRBJ2-2
V: TRBV6-5
CDR3: CASTPGHNTGELFF

J: TRBJ2-1
V: TRBV20-1
CDR3: CSARSYDVHNEQFF

J: TRBJ2-5
V: TRBV6-2/TRBV6-3
CDR3: CASSPFEQETQYF

J: TRBJ1-1
V: TRBV28
CDR3: CASSLYEGMNTEAFF

J: TRBJ1-4
V: TRBV10-3
CDR3: CAISDEAEATNEKLFF

J: TRBJ1-1
V: TRBV4-3
CDR3: CASSQALTGASNTEAFF

J: TRBJ2-1
V: TRBV19
CDR3: CASSIDRLAAYNEQFF

J: TRBJ1-1
V: TRBV7-9
CDR3: CASTFSGPGVEAFF

J: TRBJ2-1
V: TRBV7-2
CDR3: CASSFEFSGTHEQFF

J: TRBJ2-1
V: TRBV27
CDR3: CASSSGLAGGMDEQFF

J: TRBJ2-5
V: TRBV7-6
CDR3: CASSFQFQRGTQETQYF

J: TRBJ2-2
V: TRBV14
CDR3: CASSSGEAPKATGELFF

J: TRBJ2-1
V: TRBV7-6
CDR3: CASSSWDRSYNEQFF

J: TRBJ1-1
V: TRBV12-3/TRBV12-4
CDR3: CASSPNHRDSGMNTEAFF

J: TRBJ2-1
V: TRBV5-1
CDR3: CASSLGGRVDEQFF